The T cell receptor (beta chain) described here comes from a study of blood T cell repertoires in COVID-19 (TCRdb year 2020). Regarding the research as a whole: Samples covering the acute and convalescent phases of COVID-19 were provided by collaborators in the United States, Italy and Spain. Subjects who had been exposed to COVID-19, were actively infected with it, or had recovered from it provided the deeply sampled blood TCRbeta repertoires that made up the dataset. The sample metadata nearly always contained a de-identified subject ID, COVID-19 status, age in years and sex. A freely available public database, intended as a resource for researchers studying the immune response to SARS-CoV-2, is where the repertoires were released. The prospective study material was composed of cDNA or gDNA derived from T cells, B-cell-depleted T cells, or PBMCs. Samples came from the ongoing ImmuneRACE study (first 160 participants) plus 1,254 subjects from 6 global collaborators. HLA class I and class II types, where available, came from metadata supplied by the sample provider rather than from assay-based typing. Overall study results and their limits: How much clinical and demographic metadata was included differed by source and by participant, and the metadata was provided uncurated.

Trimming removed 6 bases from V and 4 bases from J; the gene matches leave 6 bases unexplained. CDR1 and CDR2 (SNHLY, FYNNEI) derive from the germline V gene. The cysteine opens and the phenylalanine closes a CDR3 of 13 amino acids. Just the 39-base CDR3 DNA is kept, in frame starting at base 1. TCRbeta CDR3 regions were amplified from genomic DNA using the immunoSEQ Assay, a bias-controlled multiplex PCR. In the original analysis: Within the assay, amplification of reference gene primers was used to estimate how many nucleated cells each sample contained. To quantify the absolute abundance of each unique TCRbeta CDR3 rearrangement, sequence reads were collapsed and filtered. For each sample, productive Simpson clonality was calculated by taking the square root of Simpson's diversity index across productive rearrangements. TCRdb mirrors the immuneACCESS table, restricted to in-frame sequences. Some clones are absent from its copies; in checked studies, under half trace to an unresolved V gene, and the reason for the others is unknown. The V and J calls and the clone size are those of that table, but D and trimming were determined from the DNA. The sample contains roughly 250,000 clones, around 88% of them found a single time. The biggest ten clones account for approximately 1.2% of the sample.

Participants in the prospective study were enrolled through a virtual design, were aged roughly 18 to 100 years, and lived in approximately 25 United States geographic areas. In the prospective study, participants were assigned to cohorts based on the clinical history participants reported in a screening survey and a study questionnaire. In the prospective study, whole blood, serum and a nasopharyngeal or oropharyngeal swab were collected from each participant by mobile phlebotomists. Prospective study participants could optionally give additional blood draws and questionnaires over an approximately two-month period. Before DNA extraction, prospective study blood samples were shipped either frozen or at room temperature. Regarding this clone: This receptor's antigen is unknown. Per-base qualities were not stored, and no clone one base away is much larger.

Sequencing input: PBMCs or T cells enriched from blood (not recorded which). This clonotype originated in a middle-aged woman with acute COVID-19. The chain couples TRBV2 to TRBJ2-7, with TRBD2 matching 7 junction bases. The CDR3: CASRAGDYYEQYF. The DNA sequence is TGTGCCAGCAGGGCCGGGGACTATTACGAGCAGTACTTC.